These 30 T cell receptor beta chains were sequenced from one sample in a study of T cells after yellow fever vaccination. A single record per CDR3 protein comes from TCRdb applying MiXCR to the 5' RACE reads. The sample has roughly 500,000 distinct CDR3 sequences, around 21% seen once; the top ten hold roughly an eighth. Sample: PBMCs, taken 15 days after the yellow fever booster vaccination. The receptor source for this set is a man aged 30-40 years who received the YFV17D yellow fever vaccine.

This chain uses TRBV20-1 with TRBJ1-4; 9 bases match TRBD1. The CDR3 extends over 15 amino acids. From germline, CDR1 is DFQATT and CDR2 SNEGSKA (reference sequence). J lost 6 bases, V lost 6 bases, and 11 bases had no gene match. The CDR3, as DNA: TGCAGTGCGCGAAGGAGGGGACAGGGACATGAAAAACTGTTTTTT. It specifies CSARRRGQGHEKLFF.

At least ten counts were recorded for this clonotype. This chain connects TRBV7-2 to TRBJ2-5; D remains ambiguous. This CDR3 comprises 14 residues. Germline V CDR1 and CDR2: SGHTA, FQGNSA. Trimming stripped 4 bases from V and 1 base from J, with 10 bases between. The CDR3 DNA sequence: TGTGCCAGCAGCTCAGACGGCGGCCAAGAGACCCAGTACTTC. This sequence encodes CASSSDGGQETQYF.

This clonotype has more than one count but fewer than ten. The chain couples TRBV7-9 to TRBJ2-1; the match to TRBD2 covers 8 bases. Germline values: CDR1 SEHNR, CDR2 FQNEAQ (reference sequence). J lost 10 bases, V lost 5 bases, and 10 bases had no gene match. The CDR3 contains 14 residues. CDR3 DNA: TGTGCCAGCAGCCGGACTAGCCCTCGGGAGGAGCAGTTCTTC. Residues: CASSRTSPREEQFF.

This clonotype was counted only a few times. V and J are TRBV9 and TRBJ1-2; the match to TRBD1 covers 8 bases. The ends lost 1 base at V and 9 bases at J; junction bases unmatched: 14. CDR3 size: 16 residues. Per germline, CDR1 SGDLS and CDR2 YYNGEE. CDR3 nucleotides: TGTGCCAGCAGCGTAAGCCAGGGGGCCGGGGTCCTTAGCTACACCTTC. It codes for CASSVSQGAGVLSYTF. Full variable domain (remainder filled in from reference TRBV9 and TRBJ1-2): DSGVTQTPKHLITATGQRVTLRCSPRSGDLSVYWYQQSLDQGLQFLIQYYNGEERAKGNILERFSAQQFPDLHSELNLSSLELGDSALYFCASSVSQGAGVLSYTFGSGTRLTVV.

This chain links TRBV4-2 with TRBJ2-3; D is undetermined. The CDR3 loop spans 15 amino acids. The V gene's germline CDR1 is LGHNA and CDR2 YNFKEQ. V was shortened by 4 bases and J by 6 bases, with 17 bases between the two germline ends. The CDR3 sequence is CASSRPRTGADTQYF. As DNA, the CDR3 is TGTGCCAGCAGCCGACCCCGGACCGGTGCGGATACGCAGTATTTT.

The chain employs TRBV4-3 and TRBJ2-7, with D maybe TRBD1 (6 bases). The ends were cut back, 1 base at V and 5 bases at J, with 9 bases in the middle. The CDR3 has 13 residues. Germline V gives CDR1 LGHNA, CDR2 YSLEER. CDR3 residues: CASSQARGNEQYF. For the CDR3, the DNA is TGCGCCAGCAGCCAAGCTAGGGGGAACGAGCAGTACTTC.

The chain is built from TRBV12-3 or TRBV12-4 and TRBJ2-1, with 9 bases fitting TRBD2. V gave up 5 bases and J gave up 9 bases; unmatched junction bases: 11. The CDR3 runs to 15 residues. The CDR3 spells CASSPHISGSREQFF. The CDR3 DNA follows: TGTGCCAGCAGTCCTCATATTAGCGGGAGTCGTGAGCAGTTCTTC.

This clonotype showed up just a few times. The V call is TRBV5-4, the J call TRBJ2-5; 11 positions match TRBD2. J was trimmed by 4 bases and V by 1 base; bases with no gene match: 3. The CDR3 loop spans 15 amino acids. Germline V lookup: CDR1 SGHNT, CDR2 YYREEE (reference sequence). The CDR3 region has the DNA TGTGCCAGCAGCTTGAGGGGGACTAGCGGAGAGACCCAGTACTTC. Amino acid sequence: CASSLRGTSGETQYF.

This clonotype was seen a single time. CDR3 sequence: CASNLGTGGHEQYF. DNA of the CDR3: TGTGCCAGCAATCTAGGGACAGGGGGCCACGAGCAGTACTTC. J is TRBJ2-7 and V is TRBV12-3 or TRBV12-4, with 12 nucleotides matching TRBD1. Trimming at V came to 7 bases and at J to 5 bases, leaving 6 bases not matched to a gene. CDR3 length equals 14 residues.

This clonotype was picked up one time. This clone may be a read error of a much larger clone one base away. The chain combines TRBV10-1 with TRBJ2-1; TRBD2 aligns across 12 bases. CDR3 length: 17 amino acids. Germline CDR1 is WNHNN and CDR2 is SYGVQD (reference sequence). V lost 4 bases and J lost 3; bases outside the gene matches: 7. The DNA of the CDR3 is TGCGCCAGCAGTGCGGGACTAGCGGGTGGCTGCTACAATGAGCAGTTCTTC. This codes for CASSAGLAGGCYNEQFF.

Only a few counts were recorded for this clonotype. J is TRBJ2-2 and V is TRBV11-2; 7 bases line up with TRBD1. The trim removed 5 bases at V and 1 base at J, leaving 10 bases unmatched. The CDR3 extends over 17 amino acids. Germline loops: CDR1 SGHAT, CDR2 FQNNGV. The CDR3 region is CASSIPTGTENTGELFF. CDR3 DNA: TGTGCCAGCAGCATCCCTACCGGGACAGAGAACACCGGGGAGCTGTTTTTT.

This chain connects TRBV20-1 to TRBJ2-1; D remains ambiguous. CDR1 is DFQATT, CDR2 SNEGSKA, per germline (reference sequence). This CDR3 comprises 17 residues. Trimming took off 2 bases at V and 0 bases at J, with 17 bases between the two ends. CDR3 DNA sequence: TGCAGTGCTAGACCGAACGGGCCGCTCCGCTCCTACAATGAGCAGTTCTTC. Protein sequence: CSARPNGPLRSYNEQFF.

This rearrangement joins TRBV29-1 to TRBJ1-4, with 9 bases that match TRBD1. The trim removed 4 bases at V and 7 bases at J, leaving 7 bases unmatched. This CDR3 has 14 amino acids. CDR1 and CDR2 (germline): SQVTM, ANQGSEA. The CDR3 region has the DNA TGCAGCGTTGCCGGGACAGGGTCTGGTGAAAAACTGTTTTTT. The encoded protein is CSVAGTGSGEKLFF.

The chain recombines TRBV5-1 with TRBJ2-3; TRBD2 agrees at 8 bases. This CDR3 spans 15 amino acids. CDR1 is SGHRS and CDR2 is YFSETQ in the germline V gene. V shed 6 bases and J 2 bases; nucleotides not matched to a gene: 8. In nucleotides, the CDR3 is TGCGCCAGCACCTACCGGGGGGGCCACACAGATACGCAGTATTTT. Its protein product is CASTYRGGHTDTQYF.

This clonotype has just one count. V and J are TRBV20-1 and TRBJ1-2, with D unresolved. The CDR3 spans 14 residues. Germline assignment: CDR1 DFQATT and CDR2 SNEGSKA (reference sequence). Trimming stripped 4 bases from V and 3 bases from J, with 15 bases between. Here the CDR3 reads CSANPLLHHYGYTF. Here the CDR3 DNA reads TGCAGTGCTAACCCCCTGCTGCATCACTATGGCTACACCTTC.

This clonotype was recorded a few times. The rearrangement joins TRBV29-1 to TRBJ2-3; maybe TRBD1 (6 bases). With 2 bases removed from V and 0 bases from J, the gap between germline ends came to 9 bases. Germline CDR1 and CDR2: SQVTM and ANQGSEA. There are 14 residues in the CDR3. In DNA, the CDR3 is TGCAGCGTTGAAACAGGGCGGAGCACAGATACGCAGTATTTT. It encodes CSVETGRSTDTQYF.

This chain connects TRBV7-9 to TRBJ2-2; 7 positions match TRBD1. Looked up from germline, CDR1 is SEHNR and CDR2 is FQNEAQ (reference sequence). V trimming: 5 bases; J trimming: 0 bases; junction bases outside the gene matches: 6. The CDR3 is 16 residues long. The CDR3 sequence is CASSQGVGANTGELFF. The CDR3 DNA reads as TGTGCCAGCAGCCAGGGGGTAGGAGCGAACACCGGGGAGCTGTTTTTT. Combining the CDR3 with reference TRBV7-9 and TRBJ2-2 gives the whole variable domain DTGVSQNPRHKITKRGQNVTFRCDPISEHNRLYWYRQTLGQGPEFLTYFQNEAQLEKSRLLSDRFSAERPKGSFSTLEIQRTEQGDSAMYLCASSQGVGANTGELFFGEGSRLTVL.

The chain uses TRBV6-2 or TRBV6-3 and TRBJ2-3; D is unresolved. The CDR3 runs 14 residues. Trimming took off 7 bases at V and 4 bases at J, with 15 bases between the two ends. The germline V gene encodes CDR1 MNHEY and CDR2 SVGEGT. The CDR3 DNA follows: TGTGCCAGCATGGGCGGCGATTCCCCAGATACGCAGTATTTT. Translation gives CASMGGDSPDTQYF.

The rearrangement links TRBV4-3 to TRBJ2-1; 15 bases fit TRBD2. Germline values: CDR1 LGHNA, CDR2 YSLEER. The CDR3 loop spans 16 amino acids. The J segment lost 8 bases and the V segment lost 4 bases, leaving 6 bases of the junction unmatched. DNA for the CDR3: TGCGCCAGCAGCCGGGGACTAGCGGGAGGAAGCGATGAGCAGTTCTTC. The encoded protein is CASSRGLAGGSDEQFF.

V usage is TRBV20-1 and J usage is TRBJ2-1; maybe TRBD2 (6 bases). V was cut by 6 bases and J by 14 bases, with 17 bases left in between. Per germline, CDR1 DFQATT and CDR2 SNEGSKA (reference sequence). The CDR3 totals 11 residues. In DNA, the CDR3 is TGCAGTGCGAACCGGGACGAGCGGGAGTTCTTC. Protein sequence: CSANRDEREFF.

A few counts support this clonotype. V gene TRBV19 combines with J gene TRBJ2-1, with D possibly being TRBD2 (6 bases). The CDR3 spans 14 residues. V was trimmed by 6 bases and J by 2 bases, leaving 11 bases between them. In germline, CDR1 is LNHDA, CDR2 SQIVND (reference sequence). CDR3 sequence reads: CASRESGPYNEQFF. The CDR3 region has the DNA TGTGCCAGTAGGGAAAGCGGGCCCTACAATGAGCAGTTCTTC.

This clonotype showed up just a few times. DNA for the CDR3: TGTGCCAGCAGGGTATCGGGTGTCCAAGAGACCCAGTACTTC. This translates into CASRVSGVQETQYF. The rearrangement links TRBV6-1 to TRBJ2-5; D gene ambiguous. Germline CDR1 and CDR2: MNHNS and SASEGT. There are 14 residues in the CDR3. Trimming removed 6 bases at V and 1 base at J, with 12 bases between.

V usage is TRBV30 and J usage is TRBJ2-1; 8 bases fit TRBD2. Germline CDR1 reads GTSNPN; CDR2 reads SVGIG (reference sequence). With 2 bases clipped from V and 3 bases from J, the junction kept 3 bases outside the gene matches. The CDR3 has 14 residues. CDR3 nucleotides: TGTGCCTGGAGTACGAGCGGGGGCTACAATGAGCAGTTCTTC. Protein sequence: CAWSTSGGYNEQFF.

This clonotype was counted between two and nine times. Here the CDR3 reads CSAGRDTPEDTQYF. Here the CDR3 DNA reads TGCAGTGCTGGCCGGGACACCCCGGAGGATACGCAGTATTTT. This chain links TRBV20-1 with TRBJ2-3, with TRBD1 as a possible D gene (6 bases). V lost 5 bases, J lost 6 bases, and 18 bases lay in between. This CDR3 contains 14 residues. CDR1 and CDR2 (germline): DFQATT, SNEGSKA (reference sequence).

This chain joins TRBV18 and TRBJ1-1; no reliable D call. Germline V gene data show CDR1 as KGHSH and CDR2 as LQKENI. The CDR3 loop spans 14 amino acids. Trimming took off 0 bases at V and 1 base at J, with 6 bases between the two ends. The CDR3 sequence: CASSPPSENTEAFF. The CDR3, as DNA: TGTGCCAGCTCACCACCGTCGGAGAACACTGAAGCTTTCTTT.

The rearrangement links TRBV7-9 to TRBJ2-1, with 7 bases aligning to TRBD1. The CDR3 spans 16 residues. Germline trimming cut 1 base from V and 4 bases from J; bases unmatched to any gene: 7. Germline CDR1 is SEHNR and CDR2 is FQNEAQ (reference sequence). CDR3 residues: CASSLDWDSNYNEQFF. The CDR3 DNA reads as TGTGCCAGCAGCTTAGATTGGGACAGCAATTACAATGAGCAGTTCTTC.

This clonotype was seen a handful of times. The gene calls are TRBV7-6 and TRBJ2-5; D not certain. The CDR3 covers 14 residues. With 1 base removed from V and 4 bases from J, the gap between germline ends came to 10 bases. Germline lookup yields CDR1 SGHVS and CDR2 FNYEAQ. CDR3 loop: CASSLELPGETQYF. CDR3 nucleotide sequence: TGTGCCAGCAGCTTAGAATTACCGGGAGAGACCCAGTACTTC.

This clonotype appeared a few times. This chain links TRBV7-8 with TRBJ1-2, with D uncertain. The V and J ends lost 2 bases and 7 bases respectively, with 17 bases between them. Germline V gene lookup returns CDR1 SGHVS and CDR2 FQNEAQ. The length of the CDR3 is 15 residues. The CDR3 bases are TGTGCCAGCAGCTTATTTCACACAGTCACTACTGGCTACACCTTC. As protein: CASSLFHTVTTGYTF.

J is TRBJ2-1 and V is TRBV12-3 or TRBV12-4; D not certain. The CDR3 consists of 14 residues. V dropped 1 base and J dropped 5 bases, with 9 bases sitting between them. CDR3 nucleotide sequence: TGTGCCAGCAGTTTAGGGGGTTGGGACAATGAGCAGTTCTTC. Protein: CASSLGGWDNEQFF.

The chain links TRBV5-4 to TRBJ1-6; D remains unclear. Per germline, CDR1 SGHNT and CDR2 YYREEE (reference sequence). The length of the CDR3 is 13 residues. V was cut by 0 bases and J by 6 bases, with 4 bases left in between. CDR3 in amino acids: CASSLAINSPLHF. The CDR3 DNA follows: TGTGCCAGCAGCTTGGCGATTAATTCACCCCTCCACTTT. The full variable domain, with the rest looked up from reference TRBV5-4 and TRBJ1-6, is ETGVTQSPTHLIKTRGQQVTLRCSSQSGHNTVSWYQQALGQGPQFIFQYYREEENGRGNFPPRFSGLQFPNYSSELNVNALELDDSALYLCASSLAINSPLHFGNGTRLTVT.